This T cell receptor beta chain was retrieved from a study of cytomegalovirus exposure and HLA in healthy donors. Study findings and constraints: TCR beta V- and J-gene trimming, according to a later analysis, was linked to a missense DCLRE1C variant.

It was with 60 Vbeta and 13 Jbeta primers that the PCR ran. Sequenced by immunoSEQ multiplex PCR; TCRdb stores in-frame clones only, minus some. This sample carries fewer than 150,000 clones, 74% of them seen once, and the ten largest clones take roughly 6%. This clone has only a few counts. Antigen: not known. CDR1 SEHNR and CDR2 FQNEAQ come from the germline V gene (reference sequence). The CDR3 runs 14 residues. The V segment lost 6 bases and the J segment 10 bases; nucleotides outside the gene matches: 10. The material sequenced was PBMCs. V gene TRBV7-9 combines with J gene TRBJ2-1; 9 nucleotides agree with TRBD2. This clonotype originated in a woman between 50 and 59 years old in good health and CMV-seropositive. In DNA, the CDR3 is TGTGCCAGCAGGACTAGCGGTGGTGGAGAAGAGCAGTTCTTC. Translating gives CASRTSGGGEEQFF.